Shown below are 7 T cell receptor beta chains from a single sample sequenced in a study of Ad26.COV2.S vaccination and SARS-CoV-2 variants. TCRdb's table, derived via immunoSEQ multiplex PCR, lists solely in-frame clones and lacks some. The table includes approximately 340,000 clones, about 91% detected once. The specimen was peripheral blood, collected after recovery from COVID-19. The source is a human donor who had recovered from COVID-19.

The V and J genes are TRBV7-3 and TRBJ2-5; D perhaps matches TRBD2 (5 bases). V was shortened by 0 bases and J by 5 bases, with 7 bases between the two germline ends. This CDR3 comprises 13 residues. Germline V gene data show CDR1 as SGHTA and CDR2 as FQGTGA. The CDR3 DNA reads TGTGCCAGCAGCTTAACCGGGGAGGAGACCCAGTACTTC. The encoded protein is CASSLTGEETQYF.

This chain connects TRBV2 to TRBJ1-1, with D hard to call. This CDR3 spans 14 amino acids. The V end was cut by 0 bases, the J end by 3 bases, with 8 bases between. Germline V gene lookup returns CDR1 SNHLY and CDR2 FYNNEI. The CDR3 region has the DNA TGTGCCAGCAGTGAAGCGCCGGGTTACACTGAAGCTTTCTTT. Translating it yields CASSEAPGYTEAFF.

This chain joins TRBV7-8 and TRBJ2-5; D may be TRBD2 (7 bases). The CDR3 is 15 residues long. V was cut by 3 bases and J by 4 bases, with 15 bases left in between. Germline CDR1 reads SGHVS; CDR2 reads FQNEAQ. CDR3 bases: TGTGCCAGCAGCTTGGACGGGGGGCAACGAGAGACCCAGTACTTC. Translated: CASSLDGGQRETQYF.

The chain joins TRBV7-8 to TRBJ1-5, with 10 nucleotides matching TRBD1. V lost 6 bases to trimming and J lost 6 bases; unmatched junction nucleotides: 5. The CDR3 is 14 amino acids. The germline V gene encodes CDR1 SGHVS and CDR2 FQNEAQ. CDR3 amino acids: CASSPGQGSQPQHF. CDR3 coding DNA: TGTGCCAGCAGTCCGGGACAGGGGAGTCAGCCCCAGCATTTT.

The rearrangement uses TRBV7-9 and TRBJ2-7; D is undetermined. The germline V gene has CDR1 SEHNR and CDR2 FQNEAQ (reference sequence). V was clipped by 5 bases and J by 7 bases, with 9 bases between them. The CDR3 length is 11 residues. The chain's CDR3 is CASSPSEEQYF. The DNA of the CDR3 is TGTGCCAGCAGCCCGTCCGAAGAGCAGTACTTC.

CDR3 region: CASSTHRTSGATDTQYF. For the CDR3, the DNA is TGTGCCAGCAGCACCCACCGGACTAGCGGCGCCACAGATACGCAGTATTTT. This sequence joins TRBV7-8 and TRBJ2-3; TRBD2 agrees at 10 bases. V trimming: 5 bases; J trimming: 2 bases; junction bases outside the gene matches: 10. The CDR3 spans 17 residues. Germline V gives CDR1 SGHVS, CDR2 FQNEAQ.

The rearrangement links TRBV19 to TRBJ2-3; 11 bases map to TRBD1. CDR3 length: 15 residues. Germline V CDR1 and CDR2: LNHDA, SQIVND (reference sequence). Trimming took 5 bases from V and 6 from J; bases not matched to a gene: 7. This CDR3 is CASSPRTGGYDTQYF. The DNA of the CDR3 is TGTGCCAGTAGTCCAAGGACAGGGGGCTATGATACGCAGTATTTT.